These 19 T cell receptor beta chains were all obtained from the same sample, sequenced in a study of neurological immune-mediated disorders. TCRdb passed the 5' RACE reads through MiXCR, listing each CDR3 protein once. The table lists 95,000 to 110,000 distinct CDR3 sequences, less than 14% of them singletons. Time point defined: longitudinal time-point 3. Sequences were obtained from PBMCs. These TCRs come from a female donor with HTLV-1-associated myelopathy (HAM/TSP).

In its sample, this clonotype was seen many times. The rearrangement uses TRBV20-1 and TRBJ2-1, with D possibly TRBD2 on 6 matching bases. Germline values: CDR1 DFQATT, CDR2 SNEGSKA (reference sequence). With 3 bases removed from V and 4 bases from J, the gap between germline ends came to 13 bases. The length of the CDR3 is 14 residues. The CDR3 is CSASTPGRYNEQFF. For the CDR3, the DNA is TGCAGTGCTAGCACTCCAGGGAGGTACAATGAGCAGTTCTTC.

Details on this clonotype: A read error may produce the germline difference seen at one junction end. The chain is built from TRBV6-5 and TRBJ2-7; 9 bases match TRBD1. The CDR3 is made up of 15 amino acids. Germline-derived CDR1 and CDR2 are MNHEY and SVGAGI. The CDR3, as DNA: TGTGCCAGCAGTTACTTGGGGACAGGGTGCAACGATCAGTACTTC. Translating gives CASSYLGTGCNDQYF.

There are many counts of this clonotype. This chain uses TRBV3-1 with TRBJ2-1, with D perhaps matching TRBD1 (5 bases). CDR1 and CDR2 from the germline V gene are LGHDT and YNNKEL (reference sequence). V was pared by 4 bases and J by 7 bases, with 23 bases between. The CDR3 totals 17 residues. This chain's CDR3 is CASSPRGPTAGRNEQFF. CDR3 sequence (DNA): TGTGCCAGCAGCCCTCGAGGACCGACAGCCGGTAGGAATGAGCAGTTCTTC.

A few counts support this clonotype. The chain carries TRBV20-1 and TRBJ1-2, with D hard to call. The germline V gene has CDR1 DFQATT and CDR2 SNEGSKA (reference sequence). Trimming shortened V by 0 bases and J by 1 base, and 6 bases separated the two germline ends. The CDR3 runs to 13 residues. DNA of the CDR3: TGCAGTGCTAGAGAACGGCTTAACTATGGCTACACCTTC. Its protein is CSARERLNYGYTF.

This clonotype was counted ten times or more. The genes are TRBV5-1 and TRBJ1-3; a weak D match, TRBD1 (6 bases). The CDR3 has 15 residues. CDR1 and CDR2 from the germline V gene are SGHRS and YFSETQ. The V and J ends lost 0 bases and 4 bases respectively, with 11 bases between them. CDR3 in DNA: TGCGCCAGCAGCTTGGAGGGACAATCAGGAAACACCATATATTTT. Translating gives CASSLEGQSGNTIYF. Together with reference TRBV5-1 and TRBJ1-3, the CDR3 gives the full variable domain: KAGVTQTPRYLIKTRGQQVTLSCSPISGHRSVSWYQQTPGQGLQFLFEYFSETQRNKGNFPGRFSGRQFSNSRSEMNVSTLELGDSALYLCASSLEGQSGNTIYFGEGSWLTVV.

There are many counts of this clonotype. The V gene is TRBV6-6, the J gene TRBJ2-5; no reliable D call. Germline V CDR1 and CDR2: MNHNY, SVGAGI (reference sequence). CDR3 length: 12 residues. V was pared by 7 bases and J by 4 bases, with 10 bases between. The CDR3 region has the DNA TGTGCCAGCAATTATCCGCGAGAGACCCAGTACTTC. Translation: CASNYPRETQYF.

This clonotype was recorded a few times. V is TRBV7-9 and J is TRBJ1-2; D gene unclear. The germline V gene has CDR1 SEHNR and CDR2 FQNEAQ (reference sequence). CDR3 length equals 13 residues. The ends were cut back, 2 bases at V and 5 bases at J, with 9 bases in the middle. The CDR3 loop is CASSLRVEYGYTF. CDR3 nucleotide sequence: TGTGCCAGCAGCTTACGGGTTGAGTATGGCTACACCTTC.

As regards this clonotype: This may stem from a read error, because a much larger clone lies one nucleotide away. The CDR3 DNA sequence: TGTGCCAACAGCCGGGGTCAAGAGACCCAGTACTTC. Translation: CANSRGQETQYF. This chain links TRBV11-2 with TRBJ2-5; D perhaps matches TRBD2 (5 bases). Germline V gene sequence: CDR1 SGHAT, CDR2 FQNNGV. This CDR3 region has 12 residues.

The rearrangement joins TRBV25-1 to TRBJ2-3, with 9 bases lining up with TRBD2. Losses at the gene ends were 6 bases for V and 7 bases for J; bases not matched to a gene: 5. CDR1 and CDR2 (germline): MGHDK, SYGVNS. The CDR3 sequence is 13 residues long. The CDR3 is CASSVAGGNTQYF. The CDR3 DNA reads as TGTGCCAGCAGCGTGGCGGGGGGGAATACGCAGTATTTT.

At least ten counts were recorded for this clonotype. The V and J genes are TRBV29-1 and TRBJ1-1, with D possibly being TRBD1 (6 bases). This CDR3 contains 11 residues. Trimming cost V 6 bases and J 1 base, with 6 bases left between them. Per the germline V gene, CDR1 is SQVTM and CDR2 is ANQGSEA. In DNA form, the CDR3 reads TGCAGCGTCAGGGGGAACACTGAAGCTTTCTTT. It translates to CSVRGNTEAFF.

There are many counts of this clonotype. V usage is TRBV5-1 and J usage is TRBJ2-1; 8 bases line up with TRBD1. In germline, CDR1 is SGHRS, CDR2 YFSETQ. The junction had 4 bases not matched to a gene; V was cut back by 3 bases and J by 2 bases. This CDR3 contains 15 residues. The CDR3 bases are TGCGCCAGCAGCTCCGGACAGGGCCCCTACAATGAGCAGTTCTTC. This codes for CASSSGQGPYNEQFF.

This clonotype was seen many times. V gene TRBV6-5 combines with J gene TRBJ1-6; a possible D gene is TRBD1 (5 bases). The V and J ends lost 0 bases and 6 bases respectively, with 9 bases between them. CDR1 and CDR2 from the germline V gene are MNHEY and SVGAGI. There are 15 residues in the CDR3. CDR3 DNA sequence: TGTGCCAGCAGTTACTCGCGGCAGGGTAATTCACCCCTCCACTTT. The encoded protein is CASSYSRQGNSPLHF.

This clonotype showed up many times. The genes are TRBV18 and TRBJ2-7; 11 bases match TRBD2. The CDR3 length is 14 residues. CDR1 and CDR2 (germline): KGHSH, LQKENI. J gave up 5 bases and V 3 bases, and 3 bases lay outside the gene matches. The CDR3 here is CASSPPGLADEQYF. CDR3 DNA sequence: TGTGCCAGCTCACCCCCGGGACTAGCGGACGAGCAGTACTTC. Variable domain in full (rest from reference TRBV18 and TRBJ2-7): NAGVMQNPRHLVRRRGQEARLRCSPMKGHSHVYWYRQLPEEGLKFMVYLQKENIIDESGMPKERFSAEFPKEGPSILRIQQVVRGDSAAYFCASSPPGLADEQYFGPGTRLTVT.

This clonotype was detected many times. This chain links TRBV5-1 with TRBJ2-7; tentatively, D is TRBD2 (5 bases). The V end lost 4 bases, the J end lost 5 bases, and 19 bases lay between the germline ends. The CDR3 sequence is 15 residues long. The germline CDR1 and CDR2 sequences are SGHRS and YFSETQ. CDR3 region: CASSLPTGIGNEQYF. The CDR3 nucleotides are TGCGCCAGCAGCCTGCCCACGGGGATAGGAAACGAGCAGTACTTC. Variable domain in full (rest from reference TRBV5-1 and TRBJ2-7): KAGVTQTPRYLIKTRGQQVTLSCSPISGHRSVSWYQQTPGQGLQFLFEYFSETQRNKGNFPGRFSGRQFSNSRSEMNVSTLELGDSALYLCASSLPTGIGNEQYFGPGTRLTVT.

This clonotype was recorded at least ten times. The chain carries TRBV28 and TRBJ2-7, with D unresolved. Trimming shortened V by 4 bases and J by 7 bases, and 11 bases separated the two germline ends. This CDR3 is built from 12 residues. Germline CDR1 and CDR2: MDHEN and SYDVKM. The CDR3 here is CASSSPLREQYF. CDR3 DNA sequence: TGTGCCAGCAGTTCCCCCCTCCGGGAGCAGTACTTC.

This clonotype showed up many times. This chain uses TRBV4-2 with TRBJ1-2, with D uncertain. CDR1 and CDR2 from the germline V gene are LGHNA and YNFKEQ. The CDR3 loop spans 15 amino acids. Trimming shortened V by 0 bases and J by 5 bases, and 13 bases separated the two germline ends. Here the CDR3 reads CASSQDSQMSYGYTF. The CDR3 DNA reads TGTGCCAGCAGCCAAGATAGTCAGATGAGTTATGGCTACACCTTC.

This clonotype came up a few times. The CDR3 is CASSLGLAGAPFYNEQFF. CDR3 coding DNA: TGCGCCAGCAGCTTGGGTTTAGCGGGGGCCCCCTTCTACAATGAGCAGTTCTTC. The chain recombines TRBV5-1 with TRBJ2-1; TRBD2 matches 9 bases. V lost 0 bases to trimming and J lost 3 bases; unmatched junction nucleotides: 10. There are 18 residues in the CDR3. CDR1 and CDR2 (germline): SGHRS, YFSETQ.

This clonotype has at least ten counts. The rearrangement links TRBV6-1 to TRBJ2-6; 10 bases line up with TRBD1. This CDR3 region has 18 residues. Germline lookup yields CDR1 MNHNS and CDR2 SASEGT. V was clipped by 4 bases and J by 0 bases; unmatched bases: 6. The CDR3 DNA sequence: TGTGCCAGCAGTGCCGGGACAGGGGCTAACTCTGGGGCCAACGTCCTGACTTTC. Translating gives CASSAGTGANSGANVLTF.

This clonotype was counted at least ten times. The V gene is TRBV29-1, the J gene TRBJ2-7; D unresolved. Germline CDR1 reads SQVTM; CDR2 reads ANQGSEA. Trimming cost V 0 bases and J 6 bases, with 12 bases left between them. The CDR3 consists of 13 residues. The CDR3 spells CSVEEQPAREQYF. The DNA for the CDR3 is TGCAGCGTTGAAGAACAGCCCGCTCGCGAGCAGTACTTC.